These 23 T cell receptor beta chains were sequenced from one sample in a study of immune heterogeneity within non-small cell lung tumors. Template material comprised bulk tumor genomic DNA at 450 to 650 ng per sample. The authors collected several far-apart biopsies from each primary tumor during surgery. The study cohort was described as untreated, and its members had newly diagnosed non-small cell lung cancer. They went on to have curative surgery. Multiplex PCR amplified the TCR beta CDR3 region. Its first round ran for around 10 cycles with 32 V and 13 J primers. MiXCR, applied by TCRdb to the multiplex PCR reads, yields one record per CDR3 protein. The sample consists of a few thousand distinct CDR3 sequences, around 18% of them appearing once. The sequencing sample was made of lung tumor tissue. These receptors originate from a man aged 35 to 55 with non-small cell lung cancer.

About this clonotype: This may arise from a read error, as a much more abundant clone is one base away. The chain recombines TRBV7-6 with TRBJ2-5, with D possibly TRBD1 on 5 matching bases. Germline V gene sequence: CDR1 SGHVS, CDR2 FNYEAQ. Trimming pared 5 bases from V and 5 bases from J, leaving 24 bases between. There are 17 residues in the CDR3. CDR3 protein: CASSNEKGPPCPETQYF. In DNA form, the CDR3 reads TGTGCCAGCAGCAACGAGAAGGGGCCTCCCTGCCCGGAGACCCAGTACTTC.

This chain joins TRBV5-6 and TRBJ2-5, with 8 nucleotides matching TRBD2. The CDR3 length is 15 residues. From germline, CDR1 is SGHDT and CDR2 YYEEEE. The ends lost 4 bases at V and 1 base at J; junction bases unmatched: 6. CDR3 bases: TGTGCCAGCAGCGGCAGGACTAGCACCCAAGAGACCCAGTACTTC. It is translated as CASSGRTSTQETQYF.

This clonotype is medium-sized. This chain connects TRBV27 to TRBJ2-5; D unresolved. CDR1 MNHEY and CDR2 SMNVEV come from the germline V gene (reference sequence). The V end was cut by 6 bases, the J end by 4 bases, with 6 bases between. This CDR3 is built from 11 residues. The CDR3 sequence: CASSALETQYF. The CDR3 nucleotides are TGTGCCAGCAGCGCCTTAGAGACCCAGTACTTC.

This clonotype is medium-sized in the sample. The chain links TRBV6-6 to TRBJ1-2; no definite D call. This CDR3 has 15 residues. Germline-derived CDR1 and CDR2 are MNHNY and SVGAGI (reference sequence). Trimming pared 0 bases from V and 6 bases from J, leaving 14 bases between. The CDR3 loop reads CASSYSWGFGDGYTF. The CDR3 region has the DNA TGTGCCAGCAGTTACTCCTGGGGATTCGGAGATGGCTACACCTTC.

This clonotype ranks as medium-sized. The chain carries TRBV15 and TRBJ1-6, with 9 bases aligning to TRBD1. There are 15 residues in the CDR3. CDR1 is LNHNV and CDR2 is YYDKDF in the germline V gene (reference sequence). V shed 4 bases and J 7 bases; nucleotides not matched to a gene: 5. The CDR3 coding sequence is TGTGCCACCAGCATTCTCGGGACAGGGAATTCACCCCTCCACTTT. Encoded protein: CATSILGTGNSPLHF.

By share, this clonotype ranks as medium-sized. V and J are TRBV27 and TRBJ2-1, with a possible D match to TRBD2 (6 bases). V dropped 5 bases and J dropped 7 bases, with 9 bases sitting between them. The CDR3 runs to 12 residues. In germline, CDR1 is MNHEY, CDR2 SMNVEV (reference sequence). The CDR3: CASSVAGNEQFF. The CDR3 DNA reads TGTGCCAGCAGTGTCGCGGGGAATGAGCAGTTCTTC.

This clonotype was counted many times. The chain has TRBV10-3 and TRBJ1-6; perhaps TRBD1 as D (5 bases). The CDR3 runs 14 residues. V dropped 10 bases and J dropped 5 bases, with 15 bases sitting between them. The germline V gene has CDR1 ENHRY and CDR2 SYGVKD. Written as DNA, the CDR3 is TGTGCCAGCCGTTGGGGGATGGATAATTCACCCCTCCACTTT. Translated, it gives CASRWGMDNSPLHF.

The gene calls are TRBV7-9 and TRBJ1-1; D is uncertain. CDR3 length: 13 amino acids. V dropped 1 base and J dropped 0 bases, with 3 bases sitting between them. Germline CDR1 is SEHNR and CDR2 is FQNEAQ (reference sequence). CDR3 coding DNA: TGTGCCAGCAGCTTAGTCATGAACACTGAAGCTTTCTTT. This sequence encodes CASSLVMNTEAFF.

As regards this clonotype: A read error may explain this, as a much larger clone is one base away. This chain's CDR3 is CASSIDPNTEAFF. CDR3 sequence (DNA): TGTGCCAGCAGCATCGATCCGAACACTGAAGCTTTCTTT. The chain is built from TRBV7-2 and TRBJ1-1, with no clear D. CDR3 length: 13 residues. Germline V gene sequence: CDR1 SGHTA, CDR2 FQGNSA. V lost 5 bases and J lost 1, with 8 bases in between.

By its share, this clonotype is medium-sized (0.01 to 0.1%). The chain is built from TRBV28 and TRBJ2-7, with D possibly being TRBD2 (5 bases). Trimming cost V 2 bases and J 0 bases, with 14 bases left between them. The CDR3 contains 16 residues. Germline lookup yields CDR1 MDHEN and CDR2 SYDVKM. The CDR3 DNA is TGTGCCAGCAGTTTACGGTCCAGCGGCTCCTCCTACGAGCAGTACTTC. Amino acid sequence: CASSLRSSGSSYEQYF.

This clonotype was counted between two and nine times. This CDR3 reads CASSPPWPYEQYF. The CDR3 DNA sequence: TGTGCCAGCAGCCCACCCTGGCCCTACGAGCAGTACTTC. This chain joins TRBV6-1 and TRBJ2-7; D unclear. Trimming left V 6 bases short and J 2 bases short, with 11 bases between. Germline assignment: CDR1 MNHNS and CDR2 SASEGT. The CDR3 extends over 13 amino acids.

A few counts support this clonotype. J is TRBJ1-1 and V is TRBV29-1; D gene uncertain. In germline, CDR1 is SQVTM, CDR2 ANQGSEA. V shed 4 bases and J shed 4 bases, with 10 bases lying between them. The CDR3 spans 12 residues. CDR3: CSVGSWVTEAFF. Written as DNA, the CDR3 is TGCAGCGTTGGGTCGTGGGTCACTGAAGCTTTCTTT.

By frequency in the sample, this clonotype is medium-sized. The chain's CDR3 is CSAREPQGNTEAFF. The CDR3 nucleotides are TGCAGTGCTAGAGAACCCCAGGGAAACACTGAAGCTTTCTTT. This chain links TRBV20-1 with TRBJ1-1, with D perhaps TRBD1 (5 bases). Trimming cost V 0 bases and J 2 bases, with 10 bases left between them. Germline-derived CDR1 and CDR2 are DFQATT and SNEGSKA (reference sequence). The CDR3 loop spans 14 amino acids.

By sample fraction, this clonotype is medium-sized (0.01 to 0.1%). The chain uses TRBV11-2 and TRBJ2-5; 10 bases are a match to TRBD2. In germline, CDR1 is SGHAT, CDR2 FQNNGV. CDR3 size: 14 residues. J gave up 3 bases and V 3 bases, and 1 base lay outside the gene matches. The CDR3 coding sequence is TGTGCCAGCAGCTTGCTAGCGGGAGAAGAGACCCAGTACTTC. It is translated as CASSLLAGEETQYF.

This clonotype is judged medium-sized. The CDR3 is CSARDFSGSKGNEQYF. The CDR3 nucleotides read TGCAGTGCTAGAGACTTTAGCGGGAGTAAAGGGAACGAGCAGTACTTC. The rearrangement uses TRBV20-1 and TRBJ2-7, with 9 bases that match TRBD2. Germline CDR1 is DFQATT and CDR2 is SNEGSKA (reference sequence). The CDR3 totals 16 residues. V dropped 0 bases and J dropped 5; count of bases not matched to a gene: 11.

This clonotype is medium-sized in the sample. The chain recombines TRBV2 with TRBJ2-2, with 7 positions matching TRBD1. V lost 5 bases, J lost 7 bases, and 7 bases stayed unmatched. This CDR3 region has 14 residues. Germline V gene data show CDR1 as SNHLY and CDR2 as FYNNEI. CDR3 bases: TGTGCCAGCAGTATGGACAGGATGGTCGGGGAGCTGTTTTTT. It specifies CASSMDRMVGELFF. The variable domain in full, completed from reference TRBV2 and TRBJ2-2, reads EPEVTQTPSHQVTQMGQEVILRCVPISNHLYFYWYRQILGQKVEFLVSFYNNEISEKSEIFDDQFSVERPDGSNFTLKIRSTKLEDSAMYFCASSMDRMVGELFFGEGSRLTVL.

To note about this clonotype: A read error may be the cause here, since a much bigger clone is one base away. This chain connects TRBV20-1 to TRBJ1-1; D is uncertain. Germline V gives CDR1 DFQATT, CDR2 SNEGSKA (reference sequence). The CDR3 covers 12 residues. Trimming took 7 bases from V and 1 from J, leaving 10 bases between them. The CDR3 here is CSVSGPNTEAFF. The CDR3 DNA sequence: TGCAGTGTTAGTGGGCCGAACACTGAAGCTTTCTTT.

This clonotype rates as medium-sized. V gene TRBV6-1 combines with J gene TRBJ1-3; 8 bases are a match to TRBD1. Germline V gene lookup returns CDR1 MNHNS and CDR2 SASEGT. V was pared by 5 bases and J by 2 bases, with 5 bases of the junction left unmatched. CDR3 size: 15 residues. In nucleotides, the CDR3 is TGTGCCAGCAGTCCGTGGACAGGGACTGGAAACACCATATATTTT. Its protein product is CASSPWTGTGNTIYF.

About this clonotype: A much more abundant neighbour one base away suggests this may be a read error. The DNA of the CDR3 is TGTGCCGGCAGCCTCGGGGCTGATGGGGCCAACGTCCTGACTTTC. This gives the protein CAGSLGADGANVLTF. This chain uses TRBV3-1 with TRBJ2-6; TRBD1 or TRBD2 may be the D gene (5 bases each). Germline V gene lookup returns CDR1 LGHDT and CDR2 YNNKEL (reference sequence). The CDR3 loop spans 15 amino acids. The full variable domain, completed using reference TRBV3-1 and TRBJ2-6, is DTAVSQTPKYLVTQMGNDKSIKCEQNLGHDTMYWYKQDSKKFLKIMFSYNNKELIINETVPNRFSPKSPDKAHLNLHINSLELGDSAVYFCAGSLGADGANVLTFGAGSRLTVL.

This clonotype came up a few times. The chain is built from TRBV6-2 or TRBV6-3 and TRBJ2-7, with 7 bases lining up with TRBD1. The CDR3 length is 15 residues. V was pared by 0 bases and J by 3 bases, with 5 bases of the junction left unmatched. The germline CDR1 and CDR2 sequences are MNHEY and SVGEGT. The DNA of the CDR3 is TGTGCCAGCAGTTACTCGACCCGGACAGGCTACGAGCAGTACTTC. This sequence encodes CASSYSTRTGYEQYF.

Relative to its sample, this clonotype is medium-sized. The chain links TRBV20-1 to TRBJ2-1, with D perhaps TRBD2 (6 bases). The CDR3 covers 14 residues. V gave up 0 bases and J gave up 8 bases, with 14 bases separating them. Germline V gene sequence: CDR1 DFQATT, CDR2 SNEGSKA (reference sequence). The CDR3 protein is CSARDVTRAYEQFF. CDR3 sequence (DNA): TGCAGTGCTAGAGATGTGACTAGAGCATATGAGCAGTTCTTC.

Only a few counts were recorded for this clonotype. The J gene is TRBJ2-1, the V gene TRBV4-1; 11 positions match TRBD2. CDR3 length: 19 amino acids. The junction had 9 bases not matched to a gene; V was cut back by 2 bases and J by 0 bases. Germline assignment: CDR1 MGHRA and CDR2 YSYEKL. CDR3 bases: TGCGCCAGCAGCCAAACGCCCGCAACTAGCGGGAGCTCCTACAATGAGCAGTTCTTC. Protein sequence: CASSQTPATSGSSYNEQFF.

Judged by abundance, this clonotype is medium-sized. This chain connects TRBV5-1 to TRBJ2-1; D unresolved. The CDR3 length is 14 residues. The V and J ends lost 1 base and 4 bases respectively, with 9 bases between them. Germline CDR1 reads SGHRS; CDR2 reads YFSETQ. DNA of the CDR3: TGCGCCAGCAGCTTGATAGGGAATTACAATGAGCAGTTCTTC. It is translated as CASSLIGNYNEQFF.